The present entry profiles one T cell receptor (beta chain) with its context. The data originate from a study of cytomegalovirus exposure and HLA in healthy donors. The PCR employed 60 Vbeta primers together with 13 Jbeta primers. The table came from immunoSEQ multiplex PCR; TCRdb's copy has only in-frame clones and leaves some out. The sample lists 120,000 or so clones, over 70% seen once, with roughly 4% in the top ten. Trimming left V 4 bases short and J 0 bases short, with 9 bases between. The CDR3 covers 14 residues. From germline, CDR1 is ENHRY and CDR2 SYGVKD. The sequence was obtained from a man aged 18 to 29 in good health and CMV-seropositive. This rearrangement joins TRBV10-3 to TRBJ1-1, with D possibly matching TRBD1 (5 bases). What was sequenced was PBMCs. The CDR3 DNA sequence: TGTGCCATCAGTGGTACAGGTATGAACACTGAAGCTTTCTTT. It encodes CAISGTGMNTEAFF.